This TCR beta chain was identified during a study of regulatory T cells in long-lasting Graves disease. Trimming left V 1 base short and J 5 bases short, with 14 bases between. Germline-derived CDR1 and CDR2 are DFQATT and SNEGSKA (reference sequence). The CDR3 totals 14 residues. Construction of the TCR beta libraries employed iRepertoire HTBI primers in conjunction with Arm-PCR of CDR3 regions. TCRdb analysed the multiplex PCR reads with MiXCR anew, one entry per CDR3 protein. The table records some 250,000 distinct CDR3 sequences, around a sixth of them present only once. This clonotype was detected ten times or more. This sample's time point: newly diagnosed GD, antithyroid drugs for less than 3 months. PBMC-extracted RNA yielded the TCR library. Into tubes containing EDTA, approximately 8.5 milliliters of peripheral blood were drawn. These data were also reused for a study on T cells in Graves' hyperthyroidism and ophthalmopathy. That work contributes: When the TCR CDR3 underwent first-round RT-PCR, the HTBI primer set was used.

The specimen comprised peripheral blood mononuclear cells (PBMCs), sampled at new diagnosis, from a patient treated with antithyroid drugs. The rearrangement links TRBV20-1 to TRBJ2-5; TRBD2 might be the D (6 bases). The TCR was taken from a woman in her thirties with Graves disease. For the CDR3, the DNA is TGCAGTGCTAGAGGGGGAAGGGACTCGGAGACCCAGTACTTC. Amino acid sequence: CSARGGRDSETQYF.